The rows below give T cell receptor beta chains drawn from one sample of a study of cytomegalovirus exposure and HLA in healthy donors. Sequenced by immunoSEQ multiplex PCR; TCRdb stores in-frame clones only, minus some. The data contain about 120,000 clones, approximately 80% of them singletons. Sequencing used PBMCs. The receptors come from a man in his fifties in good health and CMV-seropositive. Each CDR3 is given with its conserved first and last residue. The D gene is left open where the match is weak. Where a row states a size, it is once, few, many or the class of an expanded clone; other rows omit it.

v_call	clone_size	d_call	j_call	cdr3_nt	cdr3_aa
TRBV10-2	.	TRBD1	TRBJ2-2	TGCGCCAGCAGTGAGTCGATGGGACAGGGTACCACCGGGGAGCTGTTTTTT	CASSESMGQGTTGELFF
TRBV5-1	.	.	TRBJ1-1	TGCGCCAGCAGCTTAACAGGGCTGAACACTGAAGCTTTCTTT	CASSLTGLNTEAFF
TRBV11-2	.	TRBD2	TRBJ2-1	TGTGCCAGCAGTCTCGGGCTAGCGGGAGACTACAATGAGCAGTTCTTC	CASSLGLAGDYNEQFF
TRBV6-1	few	.	TRBJ1-1	TGTGCCAGCTTCAGAATCACTGAAGCTTTCTTT	CASFRITEAFF
TRBV5-1	.	TRBD2	TRBJ2-3	TGCGCCAGCAGATTAGCGGGGGTCACAGATACGCAGTATTTT	CASRLAGVTDTQYF
TRBV7-9	.	.	TRBJ1-1	TGTGCCAGCAGTTGGGGCCGTGAAGCTTTCTTT	CASSWGREAFF
TRBV9	.	.	TRBJ2-5	TGTGCCAGCTTTTCAGGGCTAGACCAAGAGACCCAGTACTTC	CASFSGLDQETQYF
TRBV4-2	.	.	TRBJ1-3	TGTGCCAGCAGCCAAGATACCCTCCTATTGGGAGGCGCCTCTGGAAACACCATATATTTT	CASSQDTLLLGGASGNTIYF
TRBV5-1	.	.	TRBJ2-3	TGCGCCAGCAGCTTGGGGGGCGCTAGCACAGATACGCAGTATTTT	CASSLGGASTDTQYF
TRBV7-9	.	.	TRBJ1-4	TGTGCCAGCACCGAACTGAATGAAAAACTGTTTTTT	CASTELNEKLFF
TRBV7-6	.	.	TRBJ2-7	TGTGCCAGCAGCTTAGGGACAGCAGCCTACGAGCAGTACTTC	CASSLGTAAYEQYF
TRBV30	.	.	TRBJ2-5	TGTGCCCTGGAGACAGGACAAGAGACCCAGTACTTC	CALETGQETQYF
TRBV6-1	.	TRBD1	TRBJ2-5	TGTGCCAGCAGTGAAGCTCGGACAGGGGAACGGACCCAGTACTTC	CASSEARTGERTQYF
TRBV2	.	.	TRBJ2-6	TGTGCCAGCCAAACAGGGCCCCCTGGGGCCAACGTCCTGACTTTC	CASQTGPPGANVLTF
TRBV19	.	.	TRBJ1-3	TGTGCCAGTAGTATAGCCGAGAGCTCTGGAAACACCATATATTTT	CASSIAESSGNTIYF
TRBV10-2	.	.	TRBJ1-1	TGCGCCAGCAGTGATTCAGAACTGAACACTGAAGCTTTCTTT	CASSDSELNTEAFF
TRBV5-5	.	TRBD2	TRBJ2-7	TGTGCCAGCAGCCCGGGGACTAGCGAAGGGAACGAGCAGTACTTC	CASSPGTSEGNEQYF
TRBV7-2	.	.	TRBJ2-7	TGTGCCAGCAGCTTCGGCAGGGCCCGAACCTACGAGCAGTACTTC	CASSFGRARTYEQYF
TRBV2	.	TRBD2	TRBJ2-1	TGTGCCAGCAGTGCGCAGCGGGGGGGCGGCAATGAGCAGTTCTTC	CASSAQRGGGNEQFF
TRBV7-2	.	TRBD1	TRBJ2-7	TGTGCCAGCAGCACAAGACAGGGCGGCGAGCAGTACTTC	CASSTRQGGEQYF
TRBV5-1	.	.	TRBJ2-1	TGCGCCAGCAATAGAGGGGGGGGCGACAATGAGCAGTTCTTC	CASNRGGGDNEQFF
TRBV18	.	TRBD1	TRBJ1-4	TGTGCCAGCTCACCAGGGACAGAATCAGAGAAACTGTTTTTT	CASSPGTESEKLFF
TRBV10-3	.	.	TRBJ2-2	TGTGCCATCAGTGAATCTTCAGGGATTGCGTTATTGACCGGGGAGCTGTTTTTT	CAISESSGIALLTGELFF
TRBV11-2	.	TRBD1	TRBJ2-7	TGTGCCAGCAGCGACGGACAGGGACTCTCCTACGAGCAGTACTTC	CASSDGQGLSYEQYF
TRBV9	.	.	TRBJ2-7	TGTGCCAGCAGCGTAGGGGGGGACAGAGCCTACGAGCAGTACTTC	CASSVGGDRAYEQYF
TRBV10-3	.	.	TRBJ1-5	TGTGCCATCAGTCCTGGGGGGAGCAATCAGCCCCAGCATTTT	CAISPGGSNQPQHF
TRBV19	.	TRBD2	TRBJ2-7	TGTGCCAGTAGAAGAAAAGGAGGGACTAGCGGGGGGATTAACGAGCAGTACTTC	CASRRKGGTSGGINEQYF
TRBV6-5	.	.	TRBJ2-5	TGTGCCAGCAAGGAAGGCCCTAGCCGAGAGACCCAGTACTTC	CASKEGPSRETQYF
TRBV7-7	.	.	TRBJ2-1	TGTGCTAGCAGCCCGAATCTACACAATGAGCAGTTCTTC	CASSPNLHNEQFF
TRBV5-6	.	.	TRBJ1-1	TGTGCCAGCAGCTGGGGCGGTAGAGAGGTCGACACTGAAGCTTTCTTT	CASSWGGREVDTEAFF
TRBV6-5	.	.	TRBJ2-1	TGTGCCAGCAGTTGGCTCCGGAACAGGGGAGGTAGTGAGCAGTTCTTC	CASSWLRNRGGSEQFF
TRBV7-8	.	TRBD2	TRBJ2-1	TGTGCCAGCAGCTTAGAAGCTAGCGGGAGTCGAGGTGAGCAGTTCTTC	CASSLEASGSRGEQFF
TRBV10-1	.	.	TRBJ2-7	TGCGCCAGCAGTGAGTCGCGGCAAGTCAACAACGAGCAGTACTTC	CASSESRQVNNEQYF
TRBV14	.	.	TRBJ1-4	TGTGCCAGCAGCCAAAACGAGGGTGAAAAACTGTTTTTT	CASSQNEGEKLFF
TRBV4-2	.	TRBD1	TRBJ2-4	TGTGCCAGCAGCCGAGGACAGGAAGGCAAAAACATTCAGTACTTC	CASSRGQEGKNIQYF
TRBV19	.	TRBD1	TRBJ2-7	TGTGCCAGTATCTCGGGACAGGGGTCCTACGAGCAGTACTTC	CASISGQGSYEQYF